One and the same sample provided the 30 T cell receptor beta chains below, sequenced in a study of shared clonotypes between healthy human individuals. The protocol was immunoSEQ multiplex PCR, while the TCRdb copy is restricted to in-frame clones and leaves out a portion. The sample has around 2.1 million clones, 90% to 95% seen once. Naive CD8 isolation took CD45RO-negative cells positively selected for CCR7 and excluded terminally differentiated effector memory CD45RA+ cells. Sequencing was performed on naive CD8+ T cells from PBMCs. The receptors derive from a man aged 18-30 years in good health. Some clones in this sample may be carry-over from other donors' samples.

V gene TRBV5-1 combines with J gene TRBJ2-4, with D tentatively TRBD1 (5 bases). V was clipped by 4 bases and J by 7 bases, with 21 bases between them. The germline V gene encodes CDR1 SGHRS and CDR2 YFSETQ. The CDR3 contains 16 residues. The CDR3 here is CASSPAWGAVLNIQYF. The DNA for the CDR3 is TGCGCCAGCAGCCCAGCCTGGGGCGCCGTTTTGAACATTCAGTACTTC.

The V gene is TRBV11-3, the J gene TRBJ2-3, with 8 bases that match TRBD1. With V trimmed by 5 bases and J by 0 bases, 7 bases remained unmatched. This CDR3 comprises 16 residues. Germline values: CDR1 SGHNT, CDR2 YENEEA. The CDR3, as DNA: TGTGCCAGCAGCCCTCGACAGGGGCCTAGCACAGATACGCAGTATTTT. This gives the protein CASSPRQGPSTDTQYF.

In its sample, this clone was seen a few times. This chain joins TRBV9 and TRBJ1-1, with D tentatively TRBD1 (5 bases). V was shortened by 1 base and J by 7 bases, with 11 bases between the two germline ends. Germline V gene lookup returns CDR1 SGDLS and CDR2 YYNGEE. This CDR3 has 13 amino acids. The CDR3 loop reads CASSVWDGGEAFF. The CDR3 DNA reads as TGTGCCAGCAGCGTATGGGACGGCGGTGAAGCTTTCTTT.

CDR3 residues: CAWSGLERWGYGYTF. CDR3 DNA: TGTGCCTGGAGTGGGCTAGAGAGGTGGGGCTATGGCTACACCTTC. This rearrangement joins TRBV30 to TRBJ1-2; D is undetermined. Trimming removed 1 base at V and 4 bases at J, with 16 bases between. The CDR3 consists of 15 residues. Germline loops: CDR1 GTSNPN, CDR2 SVGIG (reference sequence). Supplemented by reference TRBV30 and TRBJ1-2, the full variable domain reads SQTIHQWPATLVQPVGSPLSLECTVEGTSNPNLYWYRQAAGRGLQLLFYSVGIGQISSEVPQNLSASRPQDRQFILSSKKLLLSDSGFYLCAWSGLERWGYGYTFGSGTRLTVV.

The rearrangement uses TRBV4-1 and TRBJ2-7; 7 positions match TRBD2. The CDR3 extends over 13 amino acids. Unmatched junction bases numbered 1, after V lost 2 bases and J lost 3 bases. The germline gives CDR1 MGHRA, CDR2 YSYEKL. The CDR3 nucleotides read TGCGCCAGCAGCCAACGGGGGGACTACGAGCAGTACTTC. It yields the protein CASSQRGDYEQYF.

The chain joins TRBV7-9 to TRBJ2-2; a possible D gene is TRBD1 (6 bases). Trimming shortened V by 5 bases and J by 0 bases, and 7 bases separated the two germline ends. The CDR3 contains 14 residues. From germline, CDR1 is SEHNR and CDR2 FQNEAQ (reference sequence). The CDR3 bases are TGTGCCAGCAGCAACAGGGCGAACACCGGGGAGCTGTTTTTT. This sequence encodes CASSNRANTGELFF. The variable domain in full, completed from reference TRBV7-9 and TRBJ2-2, reads DTGVSQNPRHKITKRGQNVTFRCDPISEHNRLYWYRQTLGQGPEFLTYFQNEAQLEKSRLLSDRFSAERPKGSFSTLEIQRTEQGDSAMYLCASSNRANTGELFFGEGSRLTVL.

The chain employs TRBV6-1 and TRBJ1-5, with D perhaps matching TRBD1 (5 bases). This CDR3 has 14 amino acids. Germline assignment: CDR1 MNHNS and CDR2 SASEGT. The germline V and J ends were trimmed by 5 bases and 6 bases, with 14 bases remaining between them. The CDR3 loop is CASSSGFRAQPQHF. CDR3 sequence (DNA): TGTGCCAGCAGTTCGGGCTTCAGGGCTCAGCCCCAGCATTTT.

J is TRBJ2-7 and V is TRBV19; 7 nucleotides line up with TRBD2. The ends lost 5 bases at V and 2 bases at J; junction bases unmatched: 15. The CDR3 runs 17 residues. Germline V gene lookup returns CDR1 LNHDA and CDR2 SQIVND (reference sequence). Here the CDR3 reads CASSPWGRSGAAYEQYF. CDR3 sequence (DNA): TGTGCCAGTAGTCCCTGGGGACGAAGCGGGGCTGCCTACGAGCAGTACTTC.

V usage is TRBV19 and J usage is TRBJ2-3; 9 bases line up with TRBD2. Germline-derived CDR1 and CDR2 are LNHDA and SQIVND (reference sequence). The CDR3 extends over 15 amino acids. V lost 2 bases and J lost 2; bases outside the gene matches: 2. CDR3 in amino acids: CASSILAGNTDTQYF. The CDR3 DNA reads as TGTGCCAGTAGTATACTAGCGGGGAACACAGATACGCAGTATTTT.

The chain joins TRBV29-1 to TRBJ2-2; D remains ambiguous. This CDR3 has 11 amino acids. The germline CDR1 and CDR2 sequences are SQVTM and ANQGSEA. Trimming cost V 3 bases and J 8 bases, with 7 bases left between them. The CDR3 DNA follows: TGCAGCGTTGACAGTTTTGGGGAGCTGTTTTTT. Residues: CSVDSFGELFF.

The rearrangement joins TRBV18 to TRBJ2-7, with D maybe TRBD2 (6 bases). The germline V gene encodes CDR1 KGHSH and CDR2 LQKENI. This CDR3 contains 14 residues. Trimming left V 3 bases short and J 4 bases short, with 13 bases between. CDR3: CASSPPGGVYEQYF. CDR3 in DNA: TGTGCCAGCTCACCCCCCGGGGGAGTTTACGAGCAGTACTTC.

Comments on this clone: This specimen includes other DNA sequences encoding the same CDR3. The DNA for the CDR3 is TGTGCCAGTAGTATTGGGCCTAGCAATCAGCCCCAGCATTTT. Its protein product is CASSIGPSNQPQHF. The gene calls are TRBV19 and TRBJ1-5; no firm D call. V was trimmed by 3 bases and J by 0 bases, leaving 6 bases between them. The CDR3 has 14 residues. Germline loops: CDR1 LNHDA, CDR2 SQIVND (reference sequence). Full variable domain (outside the CDR3, taken from reference TRBV19 and TRBJ1-5): DGGITQSPKYLFRKEGQNVTLSCEQNLNHDAMYWYRQDPGQGLRLIYYSQIVNDFQKGDIAEGYSVSREKKESFPLTVTSAQKNPTAFYLCASSIGPSNQPQHFGDGTRLSIL.

This rearrangement joins TRBV27 to TRBJ2-3; D may match TRBD1 or TRBD2 (5 bases each). This CDR3 region has 19 residues. Trimming cost V 6 bases and J 1 base, with 26 bases left between them. Germline CDR1 reads MNHEY; CDR2 reads SMNVEV (reference sequence). In nucleotides, the CDR3 is TGTGCCAGCAGGCTCCAGGGTTGGGGACCCAACTCTGGCACAGATACGCAGTATTTT. This translates into CASRLQGWGPNSGTDTQYF.

CDR3 sequence: CASGPTGNMNTEAFF. CDR3 DNA: TGTGCCAGCGGACCGACAGGGAACATGAACACTGAAGCTTTCTTT. The gene calls are TRBV9 and TRBJ1-1, with 7 positions matching TRBD1. V lost 7 bases and J lost 0; bases outside the gene matches: 9. CDR1 is SGDLS, CDR2 YYNGEE, per germline. The CDR3 runs to 15 residues.

With respect to this clone: Other nucleotide sequences in the sample specify the same CDR3. The chain joins TRBV5-1 to TRBJ1-1; the D gene is possibly TRBD1 (5 bases). Germline CDR1 SGHRS, CDR2 YFSETQ. Trimming removed 5 bases at V and 1 base at J, with 6 bases between. This CDR3 comprises 12 residues. Here the CDR3 reads CASRGANTEAFF. The CDR3 DNA sequence: TGCGCCAGCAGAGGGGCGAACACTGAAGCTTTCTTT.

This chain uses TRBV27 with TRBJ1-2; D gene unclear. The CDR3 extends over 16 amino acids. Germline assignment: CDR1 MNHEY and CDR2 SMNVEV (reference sequence). The ends were cut back, 0 bases at V and 4 bases at J, with 15 bases in the middle. DNA for the CDR3: TGTGCCAGCAGTTTATCTGCCCCGGGAGGGATCTATGGCTACACCTTC. Translation gives CASSLSAPGGIYGYTF.

The CDR3 sequence: CASSPGPGQGGAGNTIYF. The CDR3 DNA follows: TGTGCCAGCAGTCCAGGACCGGGACAGGGTGGGGCAGGAAACACCATATATTTT. V gene TRBV27 combines with J gene TRBJ1-3; 9 nucleotides line up with TRBD1. After removal of 5 bases from V and 4 bases from J, the junction contained 15 bases not matched to a gene. The CDR3 has 18 residues. Germline CDR1 is MNHEY and CDR2 is SMNVEV (reference sequence).

This clone was observed a few times. This rearrangement joins TRBV13 to TRBJ1-5, with D perhaps TRBD1 (6 bases). There are 15 residues in the CDR3. Per the germline V gene, CDR1 is PRHDT and CDR2 is FYEKMQ (reference sequence). The V end was cut by 5 bases, the J end by 4 bases, with 15 bases between. The CDR3: CASSNAGAGNQPQHF. DNA for the CDR3: TGTGCCAGCAGCAATGCAGGGGCAGGTAATCAGCCCCAGCATTTT.

The rearrangement links TRBV27 to TRBJ2-1, with TRBD1 identical over 7 bases. Trimming cost V 3 bases and J 15 bases; bases outside gene matches: 14. Germline V lookup: CDR1 MNHEY, CDR2 SMNVEV (reference sequence). The CDR3 covers 14 residues. The CDR3 loop is CASSLVGTVAWRFF. The CDR3 nucleotides are TGTGCCAGCAGTTTGGTGGGGACAGTGGCGTGGCGGTTCTTC.

The J gene is TRBJ1-1, the V gene TRBV5-1; the match to TRBD1 covers 8 bases. The ends lost 1 base at V and 6 bases at J; junction bases unmatched: 5. The CDR3 loop spans 14 amino acids. CDR1 is SGHRS, CDR2 YFSETQ, per germline. The CDR3 region is CASSLTGQGSEAFF. The CDR3 nucleotides are TGCGCCAGCAGCTTGACCGGACAGGGCTCTGAAGCTTTCTTT.

The V call is TRBV6-5, the J call TRBJ1-1; possible D gene TRBD1, 5 bases. V lost 5 bases and J 4 bases, leaving 14 bases between the germline ends. Germline V CDR1 and CDR2: MNHEY, SVGAGI. The CDR3 loop spans 14 amino acids. The CDR3 nucleotides read TGTGCCAGCAGTCTCGTGGGGCGGGGCACTGAAGCTTTCTTT. Translating gives CASSLVGRGTEAFF.

As regards this clone: This specimen includes other DNA sequences encoding the same CDR3. V and J are TRBV27 and TRBJ2-7; possible D gene TRBD1, 5 bases. The germline V gene has CDR1 MNHEY and CDR2 SMNVEV (reference sequence). V dropped 8 bases and J dropped 4 bases, with 9 bases sitting between them. The length of the CDR3 is 11 residues. Here the CDR3 DNA reads TGTGCCAGCGGTAGGGGATACGAGCAGTACTTC. Translating gives CASGRGYEQYF.

The genes are TRBV29-1 and TRBJ2-1; unclear D gene. Per germline, CDR1 SQVTM and CDR2 ANQGSEA. The germline V and J ends were trimmed by 6 bases and 10 bases, with 10 bases remaining between them. The CDR3 length is 10 residues. For the CDR3, the DNA is TGCAGCGTAAACCTAGGCGAGCAGTTCTTC. Residues: CSVNLGEQFF.

The chain combines TRBV5-6 with TRBJ1-2, with D hard to call. Trimming stripped 0 bases from V and 0 bases from J, with 9 bases between. Per the germline V gene, CDR1 is SGHDT and CDR2 is YYEEEE. The CDR3 sequence is 15 residues long. Here the CDR3 DNA reads TGTGCCAGCAGCTTGGTGCCAGAAGCTAACTATGGCTACACCTTC. This encodes CASSLVPEANYGYTF.

This sequence joins TRBV7-9 and TRBJ1-2; D possibly corresponds to TRBD1 (6 bases). Germline V gene data show CDR1 as SEHNR and CDR2 as FQNEAQ (reference sequence). The V gene lost 5 bases and the J gene lost 3 bases, with 16 bases spanning the gap. The CDR3 loop spans 15 amino acids. The CDR3 nucleotides are TGTGCCAGCAGCCCCCCCGGACAGCCCGACTATGGCTACACCTTC. Amino acids: CASSPPGQPDYGYTF.

V usage is TRBV25-1 and J usage is TRBJ2-1; D is uncertain. CDR3 length: 12 amino acids. From germline, CDR1 is MGHDK and CDR2 SYGVNS. With 5 bases removed from V and 9 bases from J, the gap between germline ends came to 11 bases. The CDR3: CASSPWPREQFF. The CDR3 DNA is TGTGCCAGCAGTCCCTGGCCCCGTGAGCAGTTCTTC.

In this sample, this clone turned up once. The chain employs TRBV27 and TRBJ2-7; 9 positions agree with TRBD1. V was clipped by 7 bases and J by 6 bases; unmatched bases: 7. Germline V gene lookup returns CDR1 MNHEY and CDR2 SMNVEV (reference sequence). The CDR3 has 13 amino acids. In DNA form, the CDR3 reads TGTGCCAGCAAACAGGGGGCCGGAGGCGAGCAGTACTTC. Its protein is CASKQGAGGEQYF.

Comment on this clone: The same CDR3 can be traced to other DNA sequences in this sample. The chain joins TRBV10-2 to TRBJ2-7; 7 bases are shared with TRBD2. Germline V gives CDR1 WSHSY, CDR2 SAAADI. Germline trimming cut 3 bases from V and 4 bases from J; bases unmatched to any gene: 3. This CDR3 region has 13 residues. The CDR3 DNA is TGCGCCAGCAGTGATGGCGGGAGTTACGAGCAGTACTTC. Amino acid sequence: CASSDGGSYEQYF.

This clone was seen a single time. This rearrangement joins TRBV9 to TRBJ2-5, with a tentative D call TRBD2 (5 bases). V shed 0 bases and J shed 5 bases, with 11 bases lying between them. The length of the CDR3 is 14 residues. Germline V CDR1 and CDR2: SGDLS, YYNGEE. The CDR3 nucleotides are TGTGCCAGCAGCGTAGCCGCTAGCTTTGAGACCCAGTACTTC. Its protein is CASSVAASFETQYF.

The V gene is TRBV7-3, the J gene TRBJ2-1, with D possibly TRBD2 on 6 matching bases. This CDR3 is 15 amino acids long. V dropped 2 bases and J dropped 10 bases, with 18 bases sitting between them. CDR1 SGHTA and CDR2 FQGTGA come from the germline V gene. CDR3 in DNA: TGTGCCAGCAGCTTAGCCGCGGGACCCGCCCCGGAGCAGTTCTTC. This encodes CASSLAAGPAPEQFF. Combining the CDR3 with reference TRBV7-3 and TRBJ2-1 gives the whole variable domain GAGVSQTPSNKVTEKGKYVELRCDPISGHTALYWYRQSLGQGPEFLIYFQGTGAADDSGLPNDRFFAVRPEGSVSTLKIQRTERGDSAVYLCASSLAAGPAPEQFFGPGTRLTVL.